These 10 T cell receptor beta chains were all obtained from the same sample, sequenced in a study of Tregs in tolerant kidney transplant recipients. Produced via immunoSEQ multiplex PCR; TCRdb's table is partial and in-frame only. The table records approximately 90,000 clones, more than 90% of them present only once. Input material: CD8+ T cells from blood. The receptors come from a human donor in good health.

This chain joins TRBV7-9 and TRBJ1-1; D ambiguous. There are 16 residues in the CDR3. Germline CDR1 is SEHNR and CDR2 is FQNEAQ (reference sequence). With 1 base removed from V and 0 bases from J, the gap between germline ends came to 12 bases. This chain's CDR3 is CASSLVGYHMNTEAFF. The CDR3 DNA sequence: TGTGCCAGCAGCTTAGTAGGGTACCATATGAACACTGAAGCTTTCTTT.

The table lists this clone with a count of one. The genes are TRBV6-1 and TRBJ2-1; perhaps D is TRBD1 or TRBD2 (5 bases each). This CDR3 contains 13 residues. Looked up from germline, CDR1 is MNHNS and CDR2 is SASEGT. Deletions cut 4 bases from V and 4 bases from J, with 8 bases between. The chain's CDR3 is CASSGGRYNEQFF. The CDR3 DNA is TGTGCCAGCAGTGGGGGGAGATACAATGAGCAGTTCTTC.

The chain carries TRBV7-6 and TRBJ1-1; TRBD1 is a possible D gene (5 bases). V lost 5 bases and J 1 base, leaving 14 bases between the germline ends. The germline CDR1 and CDR2 sequences are SGHVS and FNYEAQ. The CDR3 totals 15 residues. In nucleotides, the CDR3 is TGTGCCAGCAGCACCCGACCTACAGGGAACACTGAAGCTTTCTTT. Translation: CASSTRPTGNTEAFF.

CDR3 sequence: CASSVGLAETYEQYF. CDR3 nucleotides: TGTGCCAGCAGCGTAGGTCTAGCTGAGACCTACGAGCAGTACTTC. This chain joins TRBV9 and TRBJ2-7; D might be TRBD2 (5 bases). Trimming cost V 0 bases and J 2 bases, with 12 bases left between them. The CDR3 totals 15 residues. Germline CDR1 SGDLS, CDR2 YYNGEE.

In regard to this clone: The junction and the germline gene differ at one end; a read error may be behind it. The chain is built from TRBV7-9 and TRBJ2-3; D possibly uses TRBD1 or TRBD2 (5 bases each). The CDR3 is made up of 11 amino acids. The germline CDR1 and CDR2 sequences are SEHNR and FQNEAQ (reference sequence). The CDR3 loop is CASSWDRDAPF. The CDR3 region has the DNA TGTGCCAGCAGCTGGGACCGGGACGCCCCTTTT.

This clone was recorded only once. This chain's CDR3 is CAWSVPVRSTDTQYF. The CDR3, as DNA: TGTGCCTGGAGTGTACCGGTCAGAAGCACAGATACGCAGTATTTT. The chain links TRBV30 to TRBJ2-3; D is uncertain. This CDR3 has 15 amino acids. CDR1 is GTSNPN, CDR2 SVGIG, per germline (reference sequence). Trimming took 0 bases from V and 0 from J, leaving 10 bases between them.

This clone occurred once. The chain links TRBV29-1 to TRBJ2-1; D tentatively fits TRBD1 or TRBD2 (6 bases each). Germline V lookup: CDR1 SQVTM, CDR2 ANQGSEA. Trimming took 5 bases from V and 0 from J, leaving 20 bases between them. The CDR3 covers 17 residues. CDR3 coding DNA: TGCAGCGTTCGGGGGCAGACTACAACGAGCTCCTACAATGAGCAGTTCTTC. It encodes CSVRGQTTTSSYNEQFF.

This chain links TRBV2 with TRBJ2-3; the D gene is possibly TRBD2 (7 bases). V was pared by 10 bases and J by 0 bases, with 17 bases between. The germline CDR1 and CDR2 sequences are SNHLY and FYNNEI. This CDR3 has 15 amino acids. CDR3 sequence: CATPRGGGSTDTQYF. CDR3 in DNA: TGTGCCACGCCTAGGGGGGGAGGTAGCACAGATACGCAGTATTTT.

The chain uses TRBV29-1 and TRBJ2-5, with D unresolved. CDR1 and CDR2 (germline): SQVTM, ANQGSEA. The V end was cut by 7 bases, the J end by 5 bases, with 11 bases between. The CDR3 length is 11 residues. The CDR3 loop reads CSGRAAETQYF. Written as DNA, the CDR3 is TGCAGCGGTCGGGCCGCGGAGACCCAGTACTTC. Complete variable domain (other parts from reference TRBV29-1 and TRBJ2-5): SAVISQKPSRDICQRGTSLTIQCQVDSQVTMMFWYRQQPGQSLTLIATANQGSEATYESGFVIDKFPISRPNLTFSTLTVSNMSPEDSSIYLCSGRAAETQYFGPGTRLLVL.

This chain uses TRBV7-9 with TRBJ1-1, with D perhaps TRBD1 (6 bases). The CDR3 sequence is 16 residues long. Germline V CDR1 and CDR2: SEHNR, FQNEAQ (reference sequence). Between the trimmed V and J ends, which lost 5 bases and 1 base, there was a span of 17 bases. CDR3 nucleotide sequence: TGTGCCAGCAGCACGCCGGGGGGCGGAGGGAACACTGAAGCTTTCTTT. It translates to CASSTPGGGGNTEAFF.